This T cell receptor beta chain appears in the sequencing data of a study of T cell responses to AZD1222 COVID-19 vaccine. Study details: Second-dose recipients at about 4 or about 12 weeks were treated as one pooled group.

Libraries were prepared by immunoSEQ multiplex PCR; TCRdb keeps only in-frame clonotypes and omits some of them. Of approximately 120,000 clones in the sample, around 90% were seen once. V lost 1 base and J 0 bases, leaving 10 bases between the germline ends. The CDR3 loop spans 14 amino acids. Germline assignment: CDR1 GTSNPN and CDR2 SVGIG (reference sequence). A note on this clone: The target antigen is unknown.

Findings and limits, study-wide: The donors showed a predominance of white British ancestry and of females, with possible underestimation of clonal diversity.

The receptor's source is an adult in good health. Sequenced material: peripheral blood, taken on day 0 of AZD1222 vaccination. This chain joins TRBV30 and TRBJ2-7; no firm D call. DNA for the CDR3: TGTGCCTGGAGTGATGACATGCACTCCTACGAGCAGTACTTC. Its translation: CAWSDDMHSYEQYF.